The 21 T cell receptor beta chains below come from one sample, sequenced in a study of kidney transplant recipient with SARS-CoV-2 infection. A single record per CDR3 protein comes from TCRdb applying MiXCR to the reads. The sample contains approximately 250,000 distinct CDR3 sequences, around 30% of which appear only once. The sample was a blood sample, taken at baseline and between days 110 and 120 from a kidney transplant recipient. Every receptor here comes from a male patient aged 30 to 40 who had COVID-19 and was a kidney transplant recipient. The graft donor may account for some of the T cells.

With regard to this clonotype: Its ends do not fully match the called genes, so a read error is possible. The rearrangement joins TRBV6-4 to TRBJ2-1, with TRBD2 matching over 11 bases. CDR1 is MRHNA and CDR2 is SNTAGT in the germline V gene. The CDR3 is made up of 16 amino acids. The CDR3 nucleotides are TGTACCAGCAGTAGTGATCCTAGCGGGGGGCCTAGTGAACAGTTCTTC. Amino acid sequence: CTSSSDPSGGPSEQFF.

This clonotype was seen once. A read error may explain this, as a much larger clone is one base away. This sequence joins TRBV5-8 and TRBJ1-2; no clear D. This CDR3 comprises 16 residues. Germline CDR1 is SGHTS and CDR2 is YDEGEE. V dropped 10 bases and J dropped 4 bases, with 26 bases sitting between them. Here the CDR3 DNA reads TGTGCCGGCATGCCAGTTCATCCACGAAAGACCTATGGCTACACCTTC. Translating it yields CAGMPVHPRKTYGYTF.

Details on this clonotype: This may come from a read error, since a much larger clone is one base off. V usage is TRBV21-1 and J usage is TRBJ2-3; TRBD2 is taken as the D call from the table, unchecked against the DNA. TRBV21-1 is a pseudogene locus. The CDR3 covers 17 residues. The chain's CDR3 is CAGRIQLATVMQDTQYF. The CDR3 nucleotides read TGTGCCGGCAGAATACAACTAGCTACAGTCATGCAAGATACGCAGTATTTT.

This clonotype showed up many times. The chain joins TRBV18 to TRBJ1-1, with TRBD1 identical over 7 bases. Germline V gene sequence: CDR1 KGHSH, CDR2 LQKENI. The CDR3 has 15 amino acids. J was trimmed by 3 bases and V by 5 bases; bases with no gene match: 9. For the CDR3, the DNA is TGTGCCAGCTCATTAACGACAGGGCGGGACACTGAAGCTTTCTTT. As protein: CASSLTTGRDTEAFF.

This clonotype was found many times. The CDR3 reads CASSPRGSGSTGELFF. The CDR3 bases are TGTGCCAGCAGTCCGAGAGGTAGCGGCAGCACCGGGGAGCTGTTTTTT. The chain carries TRBV28 and TRBJ2-2; D is perhaps TRBD2 (6 bases). The CDR3 consists of 16 residues. Trimming removed 5 bases from V and 4 bases from J, with 17 bases in between. Looked up from germline, CDR1 is MDHEN and CDR2 is SYDVKM. The variable domain in full, with the rest retrieved from reference TRBV28 and TRBJ2-2, is DVKVTQSSRYLVKRTGEKVFLECVQDMDHENMFWYRQDPGLGLRLIYFSYDVKMKEKGDIPEGYSVSREKKERFSLILESASTNQTSMYLCASSPRGSGSTGELFFGEGSRLTVL.

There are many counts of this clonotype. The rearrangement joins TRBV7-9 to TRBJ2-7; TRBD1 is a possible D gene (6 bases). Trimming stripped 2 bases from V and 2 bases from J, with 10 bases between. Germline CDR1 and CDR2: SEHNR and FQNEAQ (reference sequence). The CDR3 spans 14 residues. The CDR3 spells CASSLRDTAYEQYF. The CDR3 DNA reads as TGTGCCAGCAGCTTACGGGACACCGCCTACGAGCAGTACTTC.

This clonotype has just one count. CDR3 in DNA: TGCAGTGCTAGAAGGTCCCGGGAGAACTCCTACGAGCAGTACTTC. Protein: CSARRSRENSYEQYF. The chain has TRBV20-1 and TRBJ2-7, with TRBD2 as a possible D gene (6 bases). Germline V gives CDR1 DFQATT, CDR2 SNEGSKA (reference sequence). V lost 2 bases to trimming and J lost 0 bases, with 14 bases between them. The CDR3 sequence is 15 residues long.

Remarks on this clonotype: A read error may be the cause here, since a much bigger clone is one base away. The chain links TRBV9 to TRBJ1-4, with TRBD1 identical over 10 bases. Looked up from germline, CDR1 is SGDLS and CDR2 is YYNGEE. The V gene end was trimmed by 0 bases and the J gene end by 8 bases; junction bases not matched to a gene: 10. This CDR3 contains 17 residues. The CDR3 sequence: CASSVATGGQGFEKLFF. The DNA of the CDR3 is TGTGCCAGCAGCGTAGCGACTGGGGGACAGGGGTTCGAAAAACTGTTTTTT. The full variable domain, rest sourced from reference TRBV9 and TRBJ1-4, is DSGVTQTPKHLITATGQRVTLRCSPRSGDLSVYWYQQSLDQGLQFLIQYYNGEERAKGNILERFSAQQFPDLHSELNLSSLELGDSALYFCASSVATGGQGFEKLFFGSGTQLSVL.

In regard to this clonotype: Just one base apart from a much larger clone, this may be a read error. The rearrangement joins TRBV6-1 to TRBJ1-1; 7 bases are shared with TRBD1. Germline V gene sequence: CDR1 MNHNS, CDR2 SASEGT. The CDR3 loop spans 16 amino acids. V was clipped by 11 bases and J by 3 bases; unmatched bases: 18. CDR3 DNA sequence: TGTGCCGCACAAGCAGAGACAGGGCGGTTGGACACTGAAGCTTTCTTT. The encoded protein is CAAQAETGRLDTEAFF.

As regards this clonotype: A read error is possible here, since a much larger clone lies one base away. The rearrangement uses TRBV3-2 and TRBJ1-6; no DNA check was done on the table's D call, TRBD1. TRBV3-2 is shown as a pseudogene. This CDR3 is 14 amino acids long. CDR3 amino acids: CASSRQRENSPLHF. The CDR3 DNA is TGTGCCAGCAGCCGACAGAGGGAAAATTCACCCCTCCACTTT.

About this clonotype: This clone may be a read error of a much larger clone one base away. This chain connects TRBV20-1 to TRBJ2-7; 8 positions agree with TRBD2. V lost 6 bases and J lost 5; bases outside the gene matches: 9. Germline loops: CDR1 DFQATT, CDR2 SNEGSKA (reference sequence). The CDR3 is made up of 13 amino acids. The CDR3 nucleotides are TGCAGTGCCCCCATGAGCGGGAGCCACGAGCAGTACTTC. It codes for CSAPMSGSHEQYF.

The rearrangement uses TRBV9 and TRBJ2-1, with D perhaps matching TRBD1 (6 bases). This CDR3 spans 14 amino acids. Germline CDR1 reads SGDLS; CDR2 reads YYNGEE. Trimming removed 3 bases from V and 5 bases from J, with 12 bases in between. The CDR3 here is CASSERQVDNEQFF. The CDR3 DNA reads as TGTGCCAGCAGCGAAAGACAGGTGGACAATGAGCAGTTCTTC. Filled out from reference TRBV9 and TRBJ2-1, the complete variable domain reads DSGVTQTPKHLITATGQRVTLRCSPRSGDLSVYWYQQSLDQGLQFLIQYYNGEERAKGNILERFSAQQFPDLHSELNLSSLELGDSALYFCASSERQVDNEQFFGPGTRLTVL.

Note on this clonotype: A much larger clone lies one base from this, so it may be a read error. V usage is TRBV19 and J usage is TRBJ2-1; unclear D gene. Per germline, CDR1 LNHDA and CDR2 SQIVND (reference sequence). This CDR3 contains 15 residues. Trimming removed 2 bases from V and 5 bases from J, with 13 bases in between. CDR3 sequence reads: CASSIRPVGHNEQFF. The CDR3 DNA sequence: TGTGCCAGTAGTATACGGCCCGTTGGACACAATGAGCAGTTCTTC. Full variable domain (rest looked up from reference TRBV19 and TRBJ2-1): DGGITQSPKYLFRKEGQNVTLSCEQNLNHDAMYWYRQDPGQGLRLIYYSQIVNDFQKGDIAEGYSVSREKKESFPLTVTSAQKNPTAFYLCASSIRPVGHNEQFFGPGTRLTVL.

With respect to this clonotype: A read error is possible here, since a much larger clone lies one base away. Here the CDR3 DNA reads TGTGCCATCAGTGGGGGGGGGGATGGACTACTGTTTTTT. Translated, it gives CAISGGGDGLLFF. The V and J genes are TRBV10-3 and TRBJ1-4; D possibly corresponds to TRBD1 (5 bases). Germline loops: CDR1 ENHRY, CDR2 SYGVKD. V was shortened by 4 bases and J by 13 bases, with 16 bases between the two germline ends. The CDR3 consists of 13 residues.

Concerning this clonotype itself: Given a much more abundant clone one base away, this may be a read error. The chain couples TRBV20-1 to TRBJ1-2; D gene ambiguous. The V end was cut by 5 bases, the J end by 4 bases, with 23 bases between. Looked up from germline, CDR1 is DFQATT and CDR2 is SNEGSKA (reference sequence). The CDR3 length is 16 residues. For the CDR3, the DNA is TGCAGTGCTCGAAAACAGCTGTTTCGAAAGACCTATGGCTACACCTTC. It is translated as CSARKQLFRKTYGYTF.

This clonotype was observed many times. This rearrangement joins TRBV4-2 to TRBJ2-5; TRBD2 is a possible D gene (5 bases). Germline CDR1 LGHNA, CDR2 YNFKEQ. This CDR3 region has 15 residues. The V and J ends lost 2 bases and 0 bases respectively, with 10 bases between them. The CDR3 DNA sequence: TGTGCCAGCAGCCAAAGTAACGGGAACCAAGAGACCCAGTACTTC. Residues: CASSQSNGNQETQYF.

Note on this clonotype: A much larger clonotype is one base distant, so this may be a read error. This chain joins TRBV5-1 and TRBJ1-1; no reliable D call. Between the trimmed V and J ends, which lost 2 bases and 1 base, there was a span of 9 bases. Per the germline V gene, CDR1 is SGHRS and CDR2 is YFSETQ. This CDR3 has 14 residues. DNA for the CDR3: TGCGCCAGCAGCTTAGACACTGCGAACACTGAAGCTTTCTTT. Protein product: CASSLDTANTEAFF.

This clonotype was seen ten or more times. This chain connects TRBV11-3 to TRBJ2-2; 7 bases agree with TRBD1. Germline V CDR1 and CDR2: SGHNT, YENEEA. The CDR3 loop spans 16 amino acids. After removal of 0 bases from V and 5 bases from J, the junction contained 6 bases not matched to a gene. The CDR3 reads CASSLESRGWTGELFF. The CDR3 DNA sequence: TGTGCCAGCAGCTTAGAGTCCAGGGGGTGGACCGGGGAGCTGTTTTTT.

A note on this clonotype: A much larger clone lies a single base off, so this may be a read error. The CDR3 DNA reads TGTACCAGCACCCTTTGGGGGTCTGAAGCTTTCTTT. Protein: CTSTLWGSEAFF. The V and J genes are TRBV12-3 or TRBV12-4 and TRBJ1-1; weak D call: TRBD1 (5 bases). CDR3 length equals 12 residues.

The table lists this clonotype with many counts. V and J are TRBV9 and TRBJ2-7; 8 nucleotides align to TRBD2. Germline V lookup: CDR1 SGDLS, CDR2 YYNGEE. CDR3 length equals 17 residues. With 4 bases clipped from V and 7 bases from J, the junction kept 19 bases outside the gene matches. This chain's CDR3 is CASSPSDVAGLFWEQYF. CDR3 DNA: TGTGCCAGCAGCCCATCGGATGTAGCGGGACTCTTCTGGGAGCAGTACTTC. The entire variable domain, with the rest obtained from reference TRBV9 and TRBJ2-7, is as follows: DSGVTQTPKHLITATGQRVTLRCSPRSGDLSVYWYQQSLDQGLQFLIQYYNGEERAKGNILERFSAQQFPDLHSELNLSSLELGDSALYFCASSPSDVAGLFWEQYFGPGTRLTVT.

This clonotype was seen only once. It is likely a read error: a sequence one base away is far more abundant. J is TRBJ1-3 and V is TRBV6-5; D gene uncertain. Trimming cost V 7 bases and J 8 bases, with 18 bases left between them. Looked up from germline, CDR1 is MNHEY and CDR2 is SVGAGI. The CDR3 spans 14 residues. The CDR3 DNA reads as TGTGCCAGCATTGAATCTGGCCGGGAAGACACCATATATTTT. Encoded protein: CASIESGREDTIYF.